This TCR beta chain was recovered during a study of PD-1 blockade in classical Hodgkin lymphoma. This clone showed up just once. Its antigen is undetermined. Each patient experienced a relapse that followed autologous stem cell transplantation, and brentuximab vedotin exposure varied. Per germline, CDR1 MNHNY and CDR2 SVGAGI (reference sequence). V lost 7 bases and J 2 bases, leaving 10 bases between the germline ends. The CDR3 has 13 amino acids. Study outcomes and limitations: Patients were excluded if nivolumab began under 1 year after ASCT (the autologous transplant). CD4+ TCR diversity rose significantly by C4D1, and CD8+ TCR diversity did not. Relapsed/refractory patients reportedly had the lowest baseline TCR diversity, below newly diagnosed patients, who were below healthy donors.

Assay: immunoSEQ multiplex PCR; the TCRdb copy retains only in-frame clones and omits some. This table holds about 94,000 clones, 89% found once. The sequenced sample was peripheral blood mononuclear cells (PBMCs), obtained before the second cycle of nivolumab. The TCR was taken from a human donor with classical Hodgkin lymphoma. The rearrangement links TRBV6-6 to TRBJ2-3; weak D call: TRBD2 (5 bases). CDR3 coding DNA: TGTGCCAGCACCCCCGGGGTCACAGATACGCAGTATTTT. It codes for CASTPGVTDTQYF.